A single sample is the source of the 10 T cell receptor beta chains below, sequenced in a study of blood T cell repertoires in COVID-19. The protocol was immunoSEQ multiplex PCR, while the TCRdb copy is restricted to in-frame clones and leaves out a portion. The sample yields 110,000 or so clones, approximately 80% seen once. Sequencing used peripheral blood. The source is a man aged 50-60 years with acute or convalescent COVID-19.

V and J are TRBV28 and TRBJ1-2; TRBD1 agrees at 9 bases. The CDR3 is made up of 15 amino acids. Germline assignment: CDR1 MDHEN and CDR2 SYDVKM. V shed 6 bases, J shed 5 bases, and the junction held 10 bases outside the gene matches. CDR3 sequence (DNA): TGTGCCAGCAGCTCTGCCGGGACAGGGTATTATGGCTACACCTTC. Translating gives CASSSAGTGYYGYTF.

The genes are TRBV28 and TRBJ2-7; 8 bases are shared with TRBD1. The CDR3 is 13 amino acids. Per the germline V gene, CDR1 is MDHEN and CDR2 is SYDVKM. The V segment lost 2 bases and the J segment 4 bases; nucleotides outside the gene matches: 1. CDR3 region: CASSLQGAYEQYF. DNA of the CDR3: TGTGCCAGCAGTTTACAGGGGGCGTACGAGCAGTACTTC.

The count of this clone is one. The rearrangement links TRBV7-9 to TRBJ1-2; TRBD1 agrees at 9 bases. The J segment lost 8 bases and the V segment lost 5 bases, leaving 12 bases of the junction unmatched. The CDR3 is made up of 15 amino acids. Looked up from germline, CDR1 is SEHNR and CDR2 is FQNEAQ (reference sequence). The CDR3 reads CASSTGTGQGDGYTF. CDR3 bases: TGTGCCAGCAGCACCGGAACGGGACAGGGTGACGGCTACACCTTC.

The V gene is TRBV15, the J gene TRBJ1-4; TRBD1 aligns across 7 bases. With V trimmed by 0 bases and J by 7 bases, 11 bases remained unmatched. CDR1 is LNHNV and CDR2 is YYDKDF in the germline V gene (reference sequence). The CDR3 contains 17 residues. The CDR3 is CATSRDRGQASGEKLFF. CDR3 DNA sequence: TGTGCCACCAGCAGAGATAGAGGACAGGCAAGTGGTGAAAAACTGTTTTTT.

V usage is TRBV5-4 and J usage is TRBJ2-7; D might be TRBD1 (5 bases). CDR1 SGHNT and CDR2 YYREEE come from the germline V gene (reference sequence). V was clipped by 0 bases and J by 4 bases, with 14 bases between them. The CDR3 sequence is 15 residues long. CDR3 loop: CASSLVGLGRYEQYF. CDR3 DNA sequence: TGTGCCAGCAGCTTGGTGGGGCTAGGTCGGTACGAGCAGTACTTC.

V gene TRBV9 combines with J gene TRBJ1-1; D is perhaps TRBD1 (6 bases). V was pared by 3 bases and J by 1 base, with 13 bases between. The germline V gene has CDR1 SGDLS and CDR2 YYNGEE. The CDR3 is 15 residues long. In nucleotides, the CDR3 is TGTGCCAGCAGCGAACAGGGTCAAGCGAACACTGAAGCTTTCTTT. This encodes CASSEQGQANTEAFF.

V usage is TRBV30 and J usage is TRBJ2-7; TRBD2 agrees at 7 bases. V shed 0 bases and J 6 bases; nucleotides not matched to a gene: 5. Germline V gene data show CDR1 as GTSNPN and CDR2 as SVGIG (reference sequence). The length of the CDR3 is 13 residues. This chain's CDR3 is CAWSVSSGGEQYF. CDR3 sequence (DNA): TGTGCCTGGAGTGTATCATCGGGGGGCGAGCAGTACTTC.

This clone has just a few counts. This chain links TRBV21-1 with TRBJ2-2; TRBD1, the table's D call, lacks a check against the DNA. TRBV21-1 is termed a pseudogene. CDR3 length equals 16 residues. CDR3 nucleotides: TGTGCCAGCAGCAAAGAGGGACAGGTTGAAGTCGGGGAGCTGTTTTTT. The encoded protein is CASSKEGQVEVGELFF.

This chain uses TRBV6-5 with TRBJ2-3, with 8 bases that match TRBD1. CDR3 length: 14 residues. Germline trimming cut 6 bases from V and 3 bases from J; bases unmatched to any gene: 5. Per germline, CDR1 MNHEY and CDR2 SVGAGI. For the CDR3, the DNA is TGTGCCAGCAGACCCCGACAGGGGACAGATACGCAGTATTTT. Residues: CASRPRQGTDTQYF.

The chain has TRBV29-1 and TRBJ2-7; 10 bases agree with TRBD1. CDR3 length equals 14 residues. After removal of 4 bases from V and 4 bases from J, the junction contained 7 bases not matched to a gene. Germline values: CDR1 SQVTM, CDR2 ANQGSEA. DNA for the CDR3: TGCAGCGTTGTGACAGGGGGCGTCTTTTACGAGCAGTACTTC. It yields the protein CSVVTGGVFYEQYF.